Listed below are T cell receptor beta chains from one sample, sequenced in a study of technical replicates of blood from a handful of donors. The repertoire was sequenced with immunoSEQ multiplex PCR; TCRdb's copy has only in-frame clones and lacks some. The sample has roughly 82,000 clones; roughly 95% are singletons. Sample: T cells isolated from PBMCs. These TCRs come from a human donor in good health. The CDR3 runs from the conserved cysteine through the conserved F or W. The order of the fields is V gene, D gene, clone size, J gene, CDR3 DNA, CDR3 protein. The D gene is left open where the match is weak. Size is omitted from some rows. Given values are once, few, many or a class for expanded clones.

TRBV5-1	NA	NA	TRBJ1-2	TGCGCCAGCAGCTCGGCCGGGGGGCCTGGCTACACCTTC	CASSSAGGPGYTF
TRBV10-3	NA	NA	TRBJ1-4	TGTGCCATCAGTGAGTCGACTATAGGCTCGGAAAAACTGTTTTTT	CAISESTIGSEKLFF
TRBV2	TRBD2	NA	TRBJ2-1	TGTGCCAGCACAGAAGACTATCCCGGGACTAGCGCATACAATGAGCAGTTCTTC	CASTEDYPGTSAYNEQFF
TRBV5-1	TRBD2	NA	TRBJ2-5	TGCGCCAGCAGCCCCTCCGGGACTACACTAGAGACCCAGTACTTC	CASSPSGTTLETQYF
TRBV6-5	TRBD1	NA	TRBJ1-2	TGTGCCAGCAGTTCCGGAGGGACAGACTATGGCTACACCTTC	CASSSGGTDYGYTF
TRBV2	NA	few	TRBJ2-7	TGTGCCAGCAGTGAAATAGAGCAGTACTTC	CASSEIEQYF
TRBV10-3	TRBD1	NA	TRBJ2-5	TGTGCCATCAGGCCCGGGACAGGGGGCGATGGACAAGAGACCCAGTACTTC	CAIRPGTGGDGQETQYF
TRBV10-2	TRBD2	NA	TRBJ2-3	TGCGCCAGCAGTGAGTCGAAGGCCCGACTAGCGGGACTCCGAAATCCCACAGATACGCAGTATTTT	CASSESKARLAGLRNPTDTQYF
TRBV19	NA	few	TRBJ2-5	TGTGCCAGTAGGATGAACCGGGACGCCGAGGGAGGGACCCAGTACTTC	CASRMNRDAEGGTQYF
TRBV2	NA	NA	TRBJ2-4	TGTGCCAGCAAAACTAGTAACAACATTCAGTACTTC	CASKTSNNIQYF
TRBV18	NA	NA	TRBJ1-5	TGTGCCAGCTCACCTGTCCAGGGGAATCAGCCCCAGCATTTT	CASSPVQGNQPQHF
TRBV5-4	NA	NA	TRBJ2-7	TGTGCCAGCCTTAGTAGGAGTAGGGGCCCGAGCTCCTACGAGCAGTACTTC	CASLSRSRGPSSYEQYF
TRBV5-4	NA	NA	TRBJ2-1	TGTGCCAGCAGCTTAGGAGAGTTCTCCTACAATGAGCAGTTCTTC	CASSLGEFSYNEQFF
TRBV6-6	NA	NA	TRBJ2-5	TGTGCCAGCAGTGGAAATCGTAGGGGGTTGGAGACCCAGTACTTC	CASSGNRRGLETQYF
TRBV14	NA	NA	TRBJ1-2	TGTGCCAGCAGCCAGGGGCAGAACTATGGCTACACCTTC	CASSQGQNYGYTF
TRBV10-3	NA	NA	TRBJ2-6	TGTGCCATTACCGATAGGACAGGGGCCAACGTCCTGACTTTC	CAITDRTGANVLTF
TRBV2	NA	NA	TRBJ1-1	TGTGCCAGCAGTCCTGGACGGACTCTCACTGAAGCTTTCTTT	CASSPGRTLTEAFF
TRBV5-1	NA	NA	TRBJ1-2	TGCGCCAGCAGCTTGGGCAGGGACTATGGCTACACCTTC	CASSLGRDYGYTF
TRBV30	NA	NA	TRBJ2-7	TGTGCCTGGAGTGGAGGGAGATCCTACGAGCAGTACTTC	CAWSGGRSYEQYF
TRBV18	NA	NA	TRBJ1-3	TGTGCCAGCTCTCAGGGCTCTGGAAACACCATATATTTT	CASSQGSGNTIYF
TRBV4-1	TRBD1	NA	TRBJ2-5	TGCGCCAGTAAGAGACAGGGGAAGACCCAGTACTTC	CASKRQGKTQYF
TRBV2	NA	NA	TRBJ2-1	TGTGCCAGCAGTGATTTTCTACTAGCTAATGAGCAGTTCTTC	CASSDFLLANEQFF
TRBV20-1	NA	once	TRBJ2-7	TGCAGTGCTAGCCTTCAGTACGAGCAGTACTTC	CSASLQYEQYF
TRBV11-1	NA	NA	TRBJ1-3	TGTGCCAGCAGCGATCCCGAGAGGACACCTGATTTTCGAAACACCATATATTTT	CASSDPERTPDFRNTIYF